One T cell receptor (beta chain) is described in this entry. The antigen is unknown. The record originates from a study of post-analysis software for immune sequencing data. Study details: Progressive-relapsing, secondary progressive and relapsing-remitting multiple sclerosis were among the disease courses included. General study findings and limits: When patients were compared with controls, roughly five TRBV segments were more frequent, TRBV5-6, TRBV5-1 and TRBV20-1 among them. People with multiple sclerosis had a significantly lower normalized Chao1 diversity than controls did. With F measure, samples from one preparation batch clustered together strongly.

Incorporated into the TCR beta cDNA libraries were unique molecular identifiers, which served to reduce PCR and sequencing biases. A population of roughly 0.85 to 11 million T cells gave rise to roughly 490,000 cDNA molecules. MiXCR, applied by TCRdb to the PCR reads, yields one record per CDR3 protein. The sample has fewer than 850,000 distinct CDR3 sequences; around 27% are singletons. CDR3 length equals 18 residues. Trimming left V 1 base short and J 0 bases short, with 16 bases between. Germline assignment: CDR1 SGHTA and CDR2 FQGNSA. The sequence derives from a girl between 5 and 17 years old with multiple sclerosis. Sequenced sample: blood. The chain couples TRBV7-2 to TRBJ2-1; a weak D match, TRBD1 (6 bases). The CDR3 here is CASSLVIRGRSSYNEQFF. For the CDR3, the DNA is TGTGCCAGCAGCTTAGTCATCAGGGGCCGGAGCTCCTACAATGAGCAGTTCTTC.